This passage covers 20 T cell receptor beta chains from one sample sequenced in a study of T cells after somatic rescue of genetic block. Sequencing was performed with immunoSEQ multiplex PCR; in TCRdb, only in-frame clones are kept and a portion is missing. The sample carries 80,000 to 100,000 clones, 85% to 90% recorded once. Sequencing was carried out using peripheral blood mononuclear cells (PBMCs). The origin of the receptors is a woman under 30.

The chain employs TRBV2 and TRBJ1-5; 8 bases match TRBD1. Looked up from germline, CDR1 is SNHLY and CDR2 is FYNNEI. The junction had 4 bases not matched to a gene; V was cut back by 5 bases and J by 4 bases. There are 14 residues in the CDR3. CDR3 region: CASSLTGANQPQHF. The CDR3 nucleotides read TGTGCCAGCAGTCTGACAGGGGCTAATCAGCCCCAGCATTTT.

The chain links TRBV14 to TRBJ1-2; D not resolved. This CDR3 spans 13 amino acids. CDR1 and CDR2 (germline): SGHDN, FVKESK. Trimming took 4 bases from V and 5 from J, leaving 11 bases between them. Here the CDR3 reads CASSRELRYGYTF. The CDR3 DNA reads as TGTGCCAGCAGCCGAGAATTACGATATGGCTACACCTTC.

V is TRBV10-3 and J is TRBJ2-5, with D possibly being TRBD1 (6 bases). Between the trimmed V and J ends, which lost 2 bases and 5 bases, there was a span of 12 bases. The CDR3 length is 14 residues. The germline gives CDR1 ENHRY, CDR2 SYGVKD. The CDR3 bases are TGTGCCATCAGTGAGACCTCTAGGGGGGAGACCCAGTACTTC. Its translation: CAISETSRGETQYF.

This clone was seen just once. The V call is TRBV7-9, the J call TRBJ1-5; the match to TRBD1 covers 8 bases. This CDR3 contains 16 residues. Germline CDR1 is SEHNR and CDR2 is FQNEAQ (reference sequence). J lost 2 bases, V lost 5 bases, and 8 bases had no gene match. CDR3 in DNA: TGTGCCAGCAGCATCTACAGGGGGTCGGGCAATCAGCCCCAGCATTTT. Encoded protein: CASSIYRGSGNQPQHF. Full variable domain (remainder filled in from reference TRBV7-9 and TRBJ1-5): DTGVSQNPRHKITKRGQNVTFRCDPISEHNRLYWYRQTLGQGPEFLTYFQNEAQLEKSRLLSDRFSAERPKGSFSTLEIQRTEQGDSAMYLCASSIYRGSGNQPQHFGDGTRLSIL.

This clone was observed once. The gene calls are TRBV28 and TRBJ1-2; 7 nucleotides line up with TRBD1. This CDR3 contains 18 residues. Germline V CDR1 and CDR2: MDHEN, SYDVKM. The V and J ends lost 2 bases and 0 bases, in that order; junction bases with no gene match: 12. CDR3 sequence reads: CASSLKGWGTDSNYGYTF. The CDR3 DNA follows: TGTGCCAGCAGTTTAAAAGGGTGGGGGACAGACTCTAACTATGGCTACACCTTC.

The V and J genes are TRBV9 and TRBJ2-2; no firm D call. V gave up 0 bases and J gave up 5 bases, with 17 bases separating them. CDR1 is SGDLS, CDR2 YYNGEE, per germline. The CDR3 loop spans 17 amino acids. For the CDR3, the DNA is TGTGCCAGCAGCGTAGTGTCGAGACTGCCGCGGACCGGGGAGCTGTTTTTT. This codes for CASSVVSRLPRTGELFF.

The CDR3 nucleotides read TGTGCCAGCAGGGACTTGGGACATTCGAATTCCTACGAGCAGTACTTC. It specifies CASRDLGHSNSYEQYF. The rearrangement joins TRBV28 to TRBJ2-7, with TRBD1 as a possible D gene (6 bases). The length of the CDR3 is 16 residues. V was cut by 6 bases and J by 1 base, with 19 bases left in between. The germline V gene has CDR1 MDHEN and CDR2 SYDVKM.

The rearrangement joins TRBV7-8 to TRBJ2-7, with D tentatively TRBD1 or TRBD2 (5 bases each). The CDR3 covers 14 residues. Germline CDR1 reads SGHVS; CDR2 reads FQNEAQ. Trimming removed 5 bases from V and 2 bases from J, with 13 bases in between. Here the CDR3 reads CASSPGPTAYEQYF. CDR3 nucleotide sequence: TGTGCCAGCAGCCCGGGACCGACAGCCTACGAGCAGTACTTC.

The gene calls are TRBV11-2 and TRBJ2-7; D is perhaps TRBD1 (5 bases). The CDR3 runs 12 residues. V shed 5 bases and J shed 2 bases, with 7 bases lying between them. Germline V gene lookup returns CDR1 SGHAT and CDR2 FQNNGV. The CDR3 region is CASSPDTYEQYF. The CDR3 DNA is TGTGCCAGCAGCCCGGACACCTACGAGCAGTACTTC.

V usage is TRBV9 and J usage is TRBJ2-2; possibly TRBD1 or TRBD2 for D (5 bases each). This CDR3 contains 17 residues. Germline V gene data show CDR1 as SGDLS and CDR2 as YYNGEE. Trimming removed 4 bases at V and 2 bases at J, with 18 bases between. The CDR3 protein is CASSPTWGPINTGELFF. The DNA of the CDR3 is TGTGCCAGCAGCCCCACCTGGGGACCCATAAACACCGGGGAGCTGTTTTTT.

The chain is built from TRBV5-8 and TRBJ2-5; 10 positions match TRBD2. Germline assignment: CDR1 SGHTS and CDR2 YDEGEE. V was clipped by 2 bases and J by 5 bases; unmatched bases: 9. The CDR3 has 16 amino acids. CDR3 in amino acids: CASSFSLAGVRETQYF. The CDR3 nucleotides are TGTGCCAGCAGCTTCTCGCTAGCGGGAGTCCGGGAGACCCAGTACTTC.

The chain combines TRBV28 with TRBJ2-7; D may correspond to TRBD1 or TRBD2 (6 bases each). The germline V gene has CDR1 MDHEN and CDR2 SYDVKM. The CDR3 covers 13 residues. V lost 2 bases, J lost 6 bases, and 11 bases lay in between. CDR3 nucleotide sequence: TGTGCCAGCAGTTTAGGGGGGACACTCGAGCAGTACTTC. It yields the protein CASSLGGTLEQYF.

In nucleotides, the CDR3 is TGTGCCAGCAGCGTAGGTGTGGGGAGGGAAGTCGAGCAGTACTTC. It encodes CASSVGVGREVEQYF. This chain connects TRBV9 to TRBJ2-7; 7 bases fit TRBD2. CDR1 and CDR2 (germline): SGDLS, YYNGEE. This CDR3 has 15 amino acids. Trimming at V came to 0 bases and at J to 6 bases, leaving 9 bases not matched to a gene.

The chain uses TRBV11-2 and TRBJ1-1; D might be TRBD1 (5 bases). V lost 1 base and J 4 bases, leaving 19 bases between the germline ends. CDR1 and CDR2 (germline): SGHAT, FQNNGV. The CDR3 covers 17 residues. Here the CDR3 reads CASSLGGGWKWGTEAFF. CDR3 DNA sequence: TGTGCCAGCAGCTTAGGTGGGGGTTGGAAATGGGGCACTGAAGCTTTCTTT.

V and J are TRBV7-2 and TRBJ2-7; 14 bases map to TRBD2. Trimming cost V 5 bases and J 3 bases; bases outside gene matches: 3. Per germline, CDR1 SGHTA and CDR2 FQGNSA. CDR3 length: 15 amino acids. The CDR3 loop reads CASSLGTSGSYEQYF. The CDR3 bases are TGTGCCAGCAGCCTTGGGACTAGCGGGAGCTACGAGCAGTACTTC.

Details on this clone: At one of its ends the junction is not consistent with the germline gene, which may arise from a read error. The chain combines TRBV11-1 with TRBJ2-1, with D hard to call. This CDR3 has 16 amino acids. Germline-derived CDR1 and CDR2 are SGHAT and FQDESV (reference sequence). The CDR3 DNA reads as TGTGCCAGCAGCTTAGCGGCCTCCTTTTCCTTCAATGAGCAGTTCTTC. Translated, it gives CASSLAASFSFNEQFF. The full variable domain, with the rest looked up from reference TRBV11-1 and TRBJ2-1, is EAEVAQSPRYKITEKSQAVAFWCDPISGHATLYWYRQILGQGPELLVQFQDESVVDDSQLPKDRFSAERLKGVDSTLKIQPAELGDSAMYLCASSLAASFSFNEQFFGPGTRLTVL.

This chain joins TRBV16 and TRBJ2-1; 11 bases agree with TRBD1. The CDR3 has 15 residues. In germline, CDR1 is KGHSY, CDR2 FQNENV. V gave up 0 bases and J gave up 7 bases; unmatched junction bases: 2. CDR3 loop: CASSQSGQGGNEQFF. For the CDR3, the DNA is TGTGCCAGCAGCCAATCGGGACAGGGGGGAAATGAGCAGTTCTTC.

This sequence joins TRBV19 and TRBJ2-7; 9 bases match TRBD1. This CDR3 has 17 residues. Per the germline V gene, CDR1 is LNHDA and CDR2 is SQIVND (reference sequence). Trimming took 6 bases from V and 0 from J; bases not matched to a gene: 12. The CDR3 sequence is CASSSGTGNLDSYEQYF. As DNA, the CDR3 is TGTGCCAGTAGCTCCGGGACAGGGAACCTTGACTCCTACGAGCAGTACTTC.

As DNA, the CDR3 is TGTGCCTGGAGTAGGATTGAGCGCTTGGTGGCACCCCTCCACTTT. Translated, it gives CAWSRIERLVAPLHF. This rearrangement joins TRBV30 to TRBJ1-6; D remains unclear. The CDR3 runs 15 residues. The ends were cut back, 2 bases at V and 11 bases at J, with 19 bases in the middle. Looked up from germline, CDR1 is GTSNPN and CDR2 is SVGIG (reference sequence).

The CDR3 bases are TGTGCCAGTAGTATCACTAGCGGAAACTCCTACGAGCAGTACTTC. This codes for CASSITSGNSYEQYF. The V and J genes are TRBV19 and TRBJ2-7, with 8 bases matching TRBD2. The CDR3 loop spans 15 amino acids. Germline CDR1 is LNHDA and CDR2 is SQIVND (reference sequence). V was pared by 3 bases and J by 0 bases, with 4 bases of the junction left unmatched. Variable domain in full (rest from reference TRBV19 and TRBJ2-7): DGGITQSPKYLFRKEGQNVTLSCEQNLNHDAMYWYRQDPGQGLRLIYYSQIVNDFQKGDIAEGYSVSREKKESFPLTVTSAQKNPTAFYLCASSITSGNSYEQYFGPGTRLTVT.